The entry below describes one T cell receptor beta chain. The antigen is not known. TCRdb's table, derived via immunoSEQ multiplex PCR, lists solely in-frame clones and lacks some. The sample consists of some 30,000 clones, roughly 80% of them appearing once. The record originates from a study of CD4 T cells in relation to SARS-CoV-2 and coronaviruses. Whole-study findings and limits: Roughly 65% of donors had memory CD4+ clonotypes crossrecognizing SARS-CoV-2 and common cold coronavirus spike.

The unexposed donors gave CD4+ T cells in 2011-2018, prior to COVID-19. The cells were cultured for less than twelve days before CD4+ T cells were isolated. Losses at the gene ends were 5 bases for V and 3 bases for J; bases not matched to a gene: 6. The CDR3 has 13 residues. CDR1 is GTSNPN and CDR2 is SVGIG in the germline V gene (reference sequence). The receptor was isolated from a human donor in good health. This chain connects TRBV30 to TRBJ2-7; 8 bases align to TRBD1. The material sequenced was CD4+ T cells from PBMCs, cultured in vitro. As DNA, the CDR3 is TGTGCCTGGTCCGACAGGGGCCACTACGAGCAGTACTTC. Protein sequence: CAWSDRGHYEQYF.